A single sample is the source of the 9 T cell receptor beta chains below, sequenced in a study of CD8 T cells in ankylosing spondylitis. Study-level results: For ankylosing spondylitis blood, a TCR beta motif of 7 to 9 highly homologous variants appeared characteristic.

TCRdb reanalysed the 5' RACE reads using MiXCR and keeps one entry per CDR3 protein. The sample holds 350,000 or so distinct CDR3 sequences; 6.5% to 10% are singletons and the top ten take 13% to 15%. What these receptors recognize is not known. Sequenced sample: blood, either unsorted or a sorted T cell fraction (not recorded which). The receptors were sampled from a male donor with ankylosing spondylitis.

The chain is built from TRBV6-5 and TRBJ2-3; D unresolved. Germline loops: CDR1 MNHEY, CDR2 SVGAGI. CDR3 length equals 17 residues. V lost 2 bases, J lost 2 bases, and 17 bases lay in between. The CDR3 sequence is CASSYQQTYTTTDTQYF. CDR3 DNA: TGTGCCAGCAGTTACCAACAGACGTATACAACCACAGATACGCAGTATTTT.

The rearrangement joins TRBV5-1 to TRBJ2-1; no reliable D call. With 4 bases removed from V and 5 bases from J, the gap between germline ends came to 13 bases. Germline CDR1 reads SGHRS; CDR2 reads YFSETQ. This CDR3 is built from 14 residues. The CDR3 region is CASSPLPPHNEQFF. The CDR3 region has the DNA TGCGCCAGCAGCCCCCTCCCGCCGCACAATGAGCAGTTCTTC. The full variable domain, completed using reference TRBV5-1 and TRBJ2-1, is KAGVTQTPRYLIKTRGQQVTLSCSPISGHRSVSWYQQTPGQGLQFLFEYFSETQRNKGNFPGRFSGRQFSNSRSEMNVSTLELGDSALYLCASSPLPPHNEQFFGPGTRLTVL.

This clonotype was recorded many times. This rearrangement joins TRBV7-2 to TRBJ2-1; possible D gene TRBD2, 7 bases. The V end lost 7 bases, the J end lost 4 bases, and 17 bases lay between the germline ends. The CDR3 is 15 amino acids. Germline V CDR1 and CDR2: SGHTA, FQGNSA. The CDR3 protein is CASTREATGYNEQFF. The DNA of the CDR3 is TGTGCCAGCACCCGGGAGGCCACAGGGTACAATGAGCAGTTCTTC.

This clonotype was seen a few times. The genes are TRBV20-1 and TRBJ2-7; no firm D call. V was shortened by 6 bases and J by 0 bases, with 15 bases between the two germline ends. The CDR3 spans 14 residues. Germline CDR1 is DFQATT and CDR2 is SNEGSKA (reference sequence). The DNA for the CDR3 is TGCAGTGCCCCCCAGGTTCCCTTCTCCTACGAGCAGTACTTC. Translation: CSAPQVPFSYEQYF.

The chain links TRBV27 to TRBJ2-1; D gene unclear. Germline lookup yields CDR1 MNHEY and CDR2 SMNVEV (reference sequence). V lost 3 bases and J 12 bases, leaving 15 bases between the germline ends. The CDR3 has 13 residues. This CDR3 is CASSFNNLIGQFF. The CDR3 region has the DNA TGTGCCAGCAGTTTTAACAACCTAATCGGGCAGTTCTTC.

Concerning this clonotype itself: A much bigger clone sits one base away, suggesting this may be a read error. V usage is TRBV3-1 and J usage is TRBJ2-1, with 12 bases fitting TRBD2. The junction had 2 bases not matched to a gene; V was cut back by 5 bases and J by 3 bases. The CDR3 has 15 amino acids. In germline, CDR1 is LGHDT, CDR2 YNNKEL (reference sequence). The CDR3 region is CASSKLAGGYNEQFF. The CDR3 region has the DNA TGTGCCAGCAGCAAACTAGCGGGAGGCTACAATGAGCAGTTCTTC.

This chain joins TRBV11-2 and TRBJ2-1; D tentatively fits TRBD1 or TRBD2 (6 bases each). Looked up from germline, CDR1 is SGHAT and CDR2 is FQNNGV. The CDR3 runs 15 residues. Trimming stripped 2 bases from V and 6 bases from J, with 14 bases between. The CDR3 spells CASSLLGGLGNEQFF. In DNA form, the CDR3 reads TGTGCCAGCAGCTTACTAGGGGGGCTCGGCAATGAGCAGTTCTTC.

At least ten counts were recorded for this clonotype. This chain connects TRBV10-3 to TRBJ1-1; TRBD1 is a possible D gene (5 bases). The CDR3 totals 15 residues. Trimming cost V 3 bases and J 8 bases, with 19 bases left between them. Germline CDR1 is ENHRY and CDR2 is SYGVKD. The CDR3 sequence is CAISDRARVETEAFF. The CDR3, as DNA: TGTGCCATCAGTGACCGAGCCAGGGTAGAGACCGAAGCTTTCTTT.

For the CDR3, the DNA is TGTGCCAGCATTTGGGGAAGCCCGAACACCGGGGAGCTGTTTTTT. Protein sequence: CASIWGSPNTGELFF. The rearrangement uses TRBV12-3 or TRBV12-4 and TRBJ2-2; no reliable D call. This CDR3 is 15 amino acids long. V was shortened by 7 bases and J by 0 bases, with 12 bases between the two germline ends.